Here is one TCR beta chain with its context. This clonotype was seen ten or more times. No antigen is known for it. The record has no base qualities; no much larger clone is one base away. TCRdb shows the sequencer as Illumina HiSeq 1500. TCRdb applied fastp at Q25 and MiXCR to the public reads, then kept only in-frame beta chains. Rows are unified per CDR3 protein, each entry keeping the most common DNA and genes. The sample table contains roughly 310,000 distinct CDR3 sequences; only one count was recorded for around a sixth of them. The ten largest clones capture about 11% of the sample. This specimen belongs to a study of T cell repertoires in cytomegalovirus infection (dated by TCRdb to the late 2010s). General notes on the study: Because public TCR beta signatures pointed to carriage of CMV infection together with the matching HLA type, the HLA type of each donor mattered for the analysis.

The germline ends are 16 bases apart after V is trimmed by 5 bases and J by 6 bases. The CDR1 and CDR2 encoded by the germline V gene are MDHEN and SYDVKM. Including cysteine and phenylalanine, the CDR3 has 14 amino acids. This entry keeps only the CDR3 DNA: 42 bases, framed from base 1. On the study overall, not on this receptor specifically: In the ex vivo response, HLA-C-restricted CMV-specific TCR beta clonotypes were dominant, and in two of eight donors the single most frequent clonotype came from this HLA-C-restricted group. In both this cohort and an independent roughly 400-donor cohort, the cumulative frequency of public TCR beta family members distinguished carriers of CMV infection plus the relevant HLA type.

This sequence uses TRBV28 and TRBJ1-1; too little of a D gene remains to name it. The sequencing input was PBMCs. This receptor was obtained from a human donor in good health (CMV status not recorded). Some clones in this sample may be carry-over from other donors' samples. At the DNA level, the sequence is TGTGCCAGCAGTCCCGGGCCGAGCAGTGCTGAAGCTTTCTTT. It is translated as CASSPGPSSAEAFF.